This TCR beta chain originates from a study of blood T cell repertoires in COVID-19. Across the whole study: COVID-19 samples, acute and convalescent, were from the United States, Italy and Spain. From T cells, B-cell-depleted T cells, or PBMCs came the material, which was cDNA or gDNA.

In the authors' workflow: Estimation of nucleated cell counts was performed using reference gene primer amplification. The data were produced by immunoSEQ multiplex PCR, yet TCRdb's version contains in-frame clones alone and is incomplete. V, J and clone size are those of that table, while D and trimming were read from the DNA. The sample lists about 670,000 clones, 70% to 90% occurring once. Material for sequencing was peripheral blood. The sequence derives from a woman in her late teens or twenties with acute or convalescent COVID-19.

CDR3 sequence reads: CASKGFGRWPQHF. The CDR3, as DNA: TGCGCCAGCAAGGGGTTCGGACGGTGGCCCCAGCATTTT. J is TRBJ1-5 and V is TRBV10-1; tentative D call: TRBD1 (5 bases). Germline assignment: CDR1 WNHNN and CDR2 SYGVQD (reference sequence). The CDR3 spans 13 residues. V lost 7 bases and J 9 bases, leaving 16 bases between the germline ends.